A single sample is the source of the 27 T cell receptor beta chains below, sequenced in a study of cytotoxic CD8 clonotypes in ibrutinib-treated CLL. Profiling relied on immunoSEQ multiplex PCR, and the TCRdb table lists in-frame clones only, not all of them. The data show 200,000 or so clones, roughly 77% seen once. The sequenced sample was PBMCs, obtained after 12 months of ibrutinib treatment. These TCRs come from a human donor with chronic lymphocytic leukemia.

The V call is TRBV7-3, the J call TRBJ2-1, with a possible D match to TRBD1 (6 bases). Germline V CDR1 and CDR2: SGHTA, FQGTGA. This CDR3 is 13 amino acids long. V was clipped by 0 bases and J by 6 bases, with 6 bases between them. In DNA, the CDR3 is TGTGCCAGCAGCTTAACGGGGGCCAATGAGCAGTTCTTC. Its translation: CASSLTGANEQFF.

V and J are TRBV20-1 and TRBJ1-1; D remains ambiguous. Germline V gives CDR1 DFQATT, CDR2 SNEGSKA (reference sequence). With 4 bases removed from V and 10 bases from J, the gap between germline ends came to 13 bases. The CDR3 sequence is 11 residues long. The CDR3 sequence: CSATYNGGAFF. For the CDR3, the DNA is TGCAGTGCTACTTACAACGGTGGAGCTTTCTTT.

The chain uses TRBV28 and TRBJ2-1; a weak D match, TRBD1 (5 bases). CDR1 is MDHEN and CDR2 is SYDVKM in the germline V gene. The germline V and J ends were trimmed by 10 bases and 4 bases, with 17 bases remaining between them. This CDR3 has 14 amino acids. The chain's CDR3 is CATLEQASYNEQFF. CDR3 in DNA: TGTGCCACATTAGAACAGGCTTCATACAATGAGCAGTTCTTC.

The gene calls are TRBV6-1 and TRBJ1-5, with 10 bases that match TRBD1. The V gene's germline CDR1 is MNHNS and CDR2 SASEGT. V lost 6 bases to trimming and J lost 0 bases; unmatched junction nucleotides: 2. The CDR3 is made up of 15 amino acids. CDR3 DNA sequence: TGTGCCAGCAGGGGACAGGGGATTAGCAATCAGCCCCAGCATTTT. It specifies CASRGQGISNQPQHF.

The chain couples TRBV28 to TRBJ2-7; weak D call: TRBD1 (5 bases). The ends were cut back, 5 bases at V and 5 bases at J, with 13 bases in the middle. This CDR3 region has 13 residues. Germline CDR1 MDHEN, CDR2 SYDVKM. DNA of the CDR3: TGTGCCAGCAGTCTAGACAGTATCAACGAGCAGTACTTC. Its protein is CASSLDSINEQYF.

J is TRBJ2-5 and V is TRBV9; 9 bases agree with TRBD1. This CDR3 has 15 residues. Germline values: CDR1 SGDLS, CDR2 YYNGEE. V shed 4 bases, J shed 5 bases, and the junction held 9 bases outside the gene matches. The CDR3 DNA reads TGTGCCAGCAGCCGTCTACAGGGGGCCGGGGAGACCCAGTACTTC. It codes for CASSRLQGAGETQYF.

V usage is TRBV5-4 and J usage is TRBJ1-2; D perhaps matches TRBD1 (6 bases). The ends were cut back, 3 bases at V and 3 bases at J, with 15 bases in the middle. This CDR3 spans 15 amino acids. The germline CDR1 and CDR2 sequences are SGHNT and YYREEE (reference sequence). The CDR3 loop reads CASSSGRGFDYGYTF. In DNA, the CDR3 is TGTGCCAGCAGCTCTGGCAGGGGTTTTGACTATGGCTACACCTTC.

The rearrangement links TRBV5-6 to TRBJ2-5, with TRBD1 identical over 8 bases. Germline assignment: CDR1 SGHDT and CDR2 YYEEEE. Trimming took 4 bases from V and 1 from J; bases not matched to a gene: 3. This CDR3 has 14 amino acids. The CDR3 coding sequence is TGTGCCAGCAGCAAGGACAGGGTCCAAGAGACCCAGTACTTC. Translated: CASSKDRVQETQYF.

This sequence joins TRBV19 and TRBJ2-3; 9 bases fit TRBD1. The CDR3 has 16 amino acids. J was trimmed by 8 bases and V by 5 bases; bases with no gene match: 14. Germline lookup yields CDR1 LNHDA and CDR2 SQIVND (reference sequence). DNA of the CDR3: TGTGCCAGTAGTCCCCGTTGGGACAGGGTAATCAGTACGCAGTATTTT. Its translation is CASSPRWDRVISTQYF.

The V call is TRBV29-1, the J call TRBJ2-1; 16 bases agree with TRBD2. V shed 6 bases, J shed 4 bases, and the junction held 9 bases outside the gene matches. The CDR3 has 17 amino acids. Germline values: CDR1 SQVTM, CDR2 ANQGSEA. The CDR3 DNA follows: TGCAGCGTCCCCACCGGGACTAGCGGGAGGGGGTACAATGAGCAGTTCTTC. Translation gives CSVPTGTSGRGYNEQFF.

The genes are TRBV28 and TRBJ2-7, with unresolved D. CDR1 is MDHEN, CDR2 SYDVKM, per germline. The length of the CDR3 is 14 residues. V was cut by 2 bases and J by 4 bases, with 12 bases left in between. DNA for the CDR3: TGTGCCAGCAGTTTACCGCGGAGTAGATACGAGCAGTACTTC. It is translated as CASSLPRSRYEQYF. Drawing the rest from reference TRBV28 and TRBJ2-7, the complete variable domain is DVKVTQSSRYLVKRTGEKVFLECVQDMDHENMFWYRQDPGLGLRLIYFSYDVKMKEKGDIPEGYSVSREKKERFSLILESASTNQTSMYLCASSLPRSRYEQYFGPGTRLTVT.

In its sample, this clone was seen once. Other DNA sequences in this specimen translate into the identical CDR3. The CDR3 reads CASSTGPTYEQYF. The CDR3 DNA is TGTGCCAGCAGCACGGGTCCAACCTACGAGCAGTACTTC. This chain joins TRBV28 and TRBJ2-7, with D unclear. The CDR3 consists of 13 residues. The germline V gene encodes CDR1 MDHEN and CDR2 SYDVKM. Trimming cost V 6 bases and J 2 bases, with 11 bases left between them.

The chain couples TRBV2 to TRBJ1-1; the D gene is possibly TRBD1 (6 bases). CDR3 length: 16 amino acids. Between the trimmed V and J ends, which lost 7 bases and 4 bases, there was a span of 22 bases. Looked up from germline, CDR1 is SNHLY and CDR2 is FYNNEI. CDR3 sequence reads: CASKTSAGGLSTEAFF. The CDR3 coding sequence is TGTGCCAGCAAGACCTCCGCGGGGGGCCTTTCCACTGAAGCTTTCTTT.

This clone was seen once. The CDR3 is CASSSGDTFSGNTIYF. The DNA for the CDR3 is TGTGCCAGCAGTTCGGGGGACACCTTCTCTGGAAACACCATATATTTT. This chain uses TRBV27 with TRBJ1-3; a possible D gene is TRBD1 (6 bases). Trimming pared 4 bases from V and 0 bases from J, leaving 13 bases between. The germline V gene encodes CDR1 MNHEY and CDR2 SMNVEV (reference sequence). This CDR3 has 16 residues.

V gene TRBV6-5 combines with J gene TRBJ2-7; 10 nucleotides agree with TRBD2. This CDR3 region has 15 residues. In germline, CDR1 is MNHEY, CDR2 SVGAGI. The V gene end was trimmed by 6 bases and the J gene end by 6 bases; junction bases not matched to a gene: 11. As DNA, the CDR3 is TGTGCCAGCAGGGGATCAAGCGGGAGGGCCCTCGAGCAGTACTTC. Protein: CASRGSSGRALEQYF.

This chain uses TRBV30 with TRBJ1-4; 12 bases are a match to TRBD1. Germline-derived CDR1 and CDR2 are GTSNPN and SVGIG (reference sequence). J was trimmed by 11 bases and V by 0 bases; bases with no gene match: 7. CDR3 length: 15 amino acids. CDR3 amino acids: CAWSVRDRGHGKLFF. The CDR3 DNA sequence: TGTGCCTGGAGTGTCCGGGACAGGGGGCATGGGAAACTGTTTTTT.

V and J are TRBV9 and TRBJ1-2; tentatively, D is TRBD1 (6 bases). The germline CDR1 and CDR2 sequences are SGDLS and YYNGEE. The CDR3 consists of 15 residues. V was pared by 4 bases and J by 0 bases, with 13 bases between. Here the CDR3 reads CASSSRDTSNYGYTF. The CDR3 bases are TGTGCCAGCAGCAGCCGGGACACCTCTAACTATGGCTACACCTTC.

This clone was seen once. The CDR3: CASSLLQGSNEQFF. The DNA for the CDR3 is TGCGCCAGCAGCCTGCTCCAGGGGAGCAATGAGCAGTTCTTC. J is TRBJ2-1 and V is TRBV4-3; weak D call: TRBD1 (6 bases). The V end lost 4 bases, the J end lost 6 bases, and 13 bases lay between the germline ends. This CDR3 has 14 amino acids. The germline V gene has CDR1 LGHNA and CDR2 YSLEER.

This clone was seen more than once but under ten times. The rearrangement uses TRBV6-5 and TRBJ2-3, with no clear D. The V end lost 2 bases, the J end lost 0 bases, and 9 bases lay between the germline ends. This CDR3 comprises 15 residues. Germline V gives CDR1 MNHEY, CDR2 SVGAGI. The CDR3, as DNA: TGTGCCAGCAGTTACCCAGGTGGTAGCACAGATACGCAGTATTTT. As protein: CASSYPGGSTDTQYF.

In nucleotides, the CDR3 is TGTGCCAGCAGCCTGGACAGCAAAAACCATCAGCCCCAGCATTTT. It codes for CASSLDSKNHQPQHF. This sequence joins TRBV7-2 and TRBJ1-5; a possible D gene is TRBD1 (6 bases). V was clipped by 5 bases and J by 5 bases, with 16 bases between them. The CDR3 runs 15 residues. The germline CDR1 and CDR2 sequences are SGHTA and FQGNSA.

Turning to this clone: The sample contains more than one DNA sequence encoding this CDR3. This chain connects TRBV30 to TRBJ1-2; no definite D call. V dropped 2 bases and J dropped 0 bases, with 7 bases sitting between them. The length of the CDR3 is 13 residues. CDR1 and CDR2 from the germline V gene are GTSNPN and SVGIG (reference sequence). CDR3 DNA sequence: TGTGCCTGGAGTAGGACGGCTAACTATGGCTACACCTTC. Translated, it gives CAWSRTANYGYTF.

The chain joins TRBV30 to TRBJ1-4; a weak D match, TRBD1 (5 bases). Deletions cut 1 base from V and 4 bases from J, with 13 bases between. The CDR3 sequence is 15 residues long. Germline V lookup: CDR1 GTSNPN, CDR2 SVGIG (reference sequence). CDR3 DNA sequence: TGTGCCTGGAGTGCGGGGACGGTCCGTAATGAAAAACTGTTTTTT. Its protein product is CAWSAGTVRNEKLFF.

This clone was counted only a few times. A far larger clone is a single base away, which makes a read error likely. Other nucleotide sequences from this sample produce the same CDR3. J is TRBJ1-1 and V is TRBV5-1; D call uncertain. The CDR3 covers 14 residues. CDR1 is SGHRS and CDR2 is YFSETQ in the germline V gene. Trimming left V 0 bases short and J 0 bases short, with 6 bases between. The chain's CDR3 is CASSLGGMNTEAFF. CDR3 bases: TGCGCCAGCAGCTTGGGTGGCATGAACACTGAAGCTTTCTTT.

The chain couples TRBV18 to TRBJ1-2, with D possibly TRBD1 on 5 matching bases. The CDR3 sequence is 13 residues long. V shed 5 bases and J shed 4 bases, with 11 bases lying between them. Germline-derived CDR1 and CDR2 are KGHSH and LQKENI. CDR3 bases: TGTGCCAGCTCAAGTCGGGGCTCCTATGGCTACACCTTC. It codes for CASSSRGSYGYTF.

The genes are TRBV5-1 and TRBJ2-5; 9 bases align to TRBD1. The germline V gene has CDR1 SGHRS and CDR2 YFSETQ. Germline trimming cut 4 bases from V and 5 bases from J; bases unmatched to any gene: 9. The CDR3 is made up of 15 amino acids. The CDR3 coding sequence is TGCGCCAGCAGCACAGGGGGCACCCCGACGGAGACCCAGTACTTC. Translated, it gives CASSTGGTPTETQYF.

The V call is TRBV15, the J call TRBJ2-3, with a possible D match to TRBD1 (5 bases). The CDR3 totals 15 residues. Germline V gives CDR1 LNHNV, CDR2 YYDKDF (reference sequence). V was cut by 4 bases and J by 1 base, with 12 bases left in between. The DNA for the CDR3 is TGTGCCACCAGCAAGAAGGGGTACGGCACAGATACGCAGTATTTT. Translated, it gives CATSKKGYGTDTQYF.

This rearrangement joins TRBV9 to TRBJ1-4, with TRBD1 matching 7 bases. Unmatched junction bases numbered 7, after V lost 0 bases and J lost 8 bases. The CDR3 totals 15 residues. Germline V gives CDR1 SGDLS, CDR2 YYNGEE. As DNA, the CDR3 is TGTGCCAGCAGCGTAGAAGCGGCAGGGGGAGAAAAACTGTTTTTT. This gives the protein CASSVEAAGGEKLFF.